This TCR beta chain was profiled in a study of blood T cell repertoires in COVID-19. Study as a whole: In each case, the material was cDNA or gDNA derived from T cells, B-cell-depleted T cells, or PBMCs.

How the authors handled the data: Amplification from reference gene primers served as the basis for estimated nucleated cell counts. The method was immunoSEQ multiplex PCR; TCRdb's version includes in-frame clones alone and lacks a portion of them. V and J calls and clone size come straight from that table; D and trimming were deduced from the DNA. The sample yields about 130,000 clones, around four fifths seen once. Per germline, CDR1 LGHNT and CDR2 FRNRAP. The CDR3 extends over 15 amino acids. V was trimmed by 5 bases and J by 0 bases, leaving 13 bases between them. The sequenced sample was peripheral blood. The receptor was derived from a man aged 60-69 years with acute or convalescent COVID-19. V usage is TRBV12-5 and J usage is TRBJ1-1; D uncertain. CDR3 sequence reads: CASGHRAAMNTEAFF. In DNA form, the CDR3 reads TGTGCTAGTGGTCACCGCGCGGCAATGAACACTGAAGCTTTCTTT.